This T cell receptor beta chain comes out of a study of blood T cell repertoires in COVID-19. In the original analysis: Cell counts per sample came from amplifying reference gene primers. Repertoires were generated with immunoSEQ multiplex PCR, while TCRdb's copy carries only in-frame clones and drops some. The D gene and trimming were derived from the DNA, and the V and J assignments and clone size from that table. The table includes around 480,000 clones, around 90% detected once. This clone occurred once. The CDR3 contains 16 residues. J gave up 7 bases and V 3 bases, and 9 bases lay outside the gene matches. Germline V gene sequence: CDR1 LNHDA, CDR2 SQIVND (reference sequence).

What was sequenced was PBMCs or T cells enriched from blood (not recorded which). The sequence was obtained from a woman aged 18-30 years who had recovered from COVID-19. The genes are TRBV19 and TRBJ1-5; TRBD1 aligns across 10 bases. The CDR3 DNA reads TGTGCCAGTAGTATCTGGACAGGGGGACACAGGCAGCCCCAGCATTTT. Translation gives CASSIWTGGHRQPQHF.